A single sample gave rise to the 3 T cell receptor beta chains below, sequenced in a study of breast tumors, draining lymph nodes, adjacent tissues. The lymph nodes were axillary draining lymph nodes from breast cancer patients. TCRdb passed the multiplex PCR reads through MiXCR, listing each CDR3 protein once. This sample has 140,000 or so distinct CDR3 sequences; 32% occur once, and the top ten carry approximately 2.2%. The sequenced sample was axillary lymph node tissue. Source of these receptors: a female donor with breast cancer. Some clones in this sample may be carry-over from other donors' samples.

Concerning this clonotype itself: Because the CDR3's place on the DNA is in doubt, the DNA is left out and the CDR3 is given as listed by TCRdb. The genes are TRBV7-3 and TRBJ2-1; the DNA was not used to check the table's D call, TRBD2. The CDR3 length equals 24 residues, ends included. Germline loops: CDR1 SGHTA, CDR2 FQGTGA. The CDR3 spells CASSRGTLTLHLQCRGTSDNEQFF.

In the case of this clonotype: Possible read error: a much larger clone is one base away. This chain links TRBV27 with TRBJ2-5; TRBD2 agrees at 14 bases. The V segment lost 2 bases and the J segment 3 bases; nucleotides outside the gene matches: 5. Germline CDR1 MNHEY, CDR2 SMNVEV (reference sequence). This CDR3 spans 17 amino acids. CDR3 region: CASSLRTSGGNKETQYF. The DNA of the CDR3 is TGTGCCAGCAGTTTACGGACTAGCGGGGGGAACAAAGAGACCCAGTACTTC.

The genes are TRBV9 and TRBJ2-1; 10 positions match TRBD2. Germline V gene sequence: CDR1 SGDLS, CDR2 YYNGEE. The CDR3 loop spans 16 amino acids. J gave up 6 bases and V 2 bases, and 8 bases lay outside the gene matches. The CDR3 protein is CASSVGGTSAPNEQFF. CDR3 coding DNA: TGTGCCAGCAGCGTCGGCGGGACTAGCGCTCCCAATGAGCAGTTCTTC.